This TCR beta chain appears in the sequencing data of a study of cytomegalovirus exposure and HLA in healthy donors. Across the study: Genetic ancestry analysis placed approximately 78% of the approximately 400 donors that were genotyped in the Caucasian-associated cluster.

With respect to this clone: The antigen is unknown.

Whole-study findings and limits: The listing of 150 or so TCR beta chains classed them as cytomegalovirus-associated.

The CDR3 covers 15 residues. Looked up from germline, CDR1 is LNHDA and CDR2 is SQIVND (reference sequence). The PCR used 60 Vbeta and 13 Jbeta primers. Sequenced by immunoSEQ multiplex PCR; TCRdb stores in-frame clones only, minus some. The sample includes a few hundred thousand clones, about 77% of them seen just once. The rearrangement links TRBV19 to TRBJ2-5, with a tentative D call TRBD1 (5 bases). The last part of the DNA fits TRBJ2-7 better; the J call may be wrong. What was sequenced was PBMCs. The receptor's source is a woman in her 30s in good health and CMV-seronegative. The chain's CDR3 is CASSIDRTTSYEQYF. The CDR3 DNA reads as TGTGCCAGTAGTATAGACCGGACAACCTCCTACGAGCAGTACTTC.